The 16 T cell receptor beta chains listed next were all sequenced from one sample in a study of blood T cell repertoires in COVID-19. Only in-frame clones appear in the TCRdb table, and some are missing; sequencing was by immunoSEQ multiplex PCR. Of over 300,000 clones listed, 80% to 90% are singletons. Specimen: peripheral blood. These receptors were taken from a man aged 35 to 55 with acute or convalescent COVID-19.

This clone was counted a single time. The CDR3 DNA reads TGCGCCAGCAGCGACCTAACAGGGAACTATGGCTACACCTTC. Translation: CASSDLTGNYGYTF. This rearrangement joins TRBV5-1 to TRBJ1-2; the D gene is possibly TRBD1 (6 bases). V lost 4 bases, J lost 2 bases, and 12 bases lay in between. The germline CDR1 and CDR2 sequences are SGHRS and YFSETQ. The CDR3 covers 14 residues.

This chain links TRBV5-6 with TRBJ1-2; 9 bases agree with TRBD1. The CDR3 runs to 16 residues. Germline CDR1 is SGHDT and CDR2 is YYEEEE. With 0 bases clipped from V and 2 bases from J, the junction kept 5 bases outside the gene matches. CDR3 nucleotide sequence: TGTGCCAGCAGCTTGGTCCCTGGGACAGGGAACTATGGCTACACCTTC. Translation: CASSLVPGTGNYGYTF.

V usage is TRBV27 and J usage is TRBJ2-7; 7 nucleotides match TRBD1. V shed 6 bases, J shed 4 bases, and the junction held 12 bases outside the gene matches. The CDR3 covers 15 residues. CDR1 is MNHEY, CDR2 SMNVEV, per germline (reference sequence). The DNA for the CDR3 is TGTGCCAGCAGCCTCCAGGGGGTCCTACCATACGAGCAGTACTTC. Residues: CASSLQGVLPYEQYF.

This chain joins TRBV7-6 and TRBJ2-1; 15 nucleotides match TRBD2. V was pared by 5 bases and J by 7 bases, with 3 bases of the junction left unmatched. Germline CDR1 is SGHVS and CDR2 is FNYEAQ. There are 15 residues in the CDR3. The CDR3 DNA follows: TGTGCCAGCAGCCCGGGACTAGCGGGAGGTAATGAGCAGTTCTTC. Translating gives CASSPGLAGGNEQFF.

The chain carries TRBV19 and TRBJ2-5; tentative D call: TRBD2 (6 bases). This CDR3 is built from 13 residues. Germline V CDR1 and CDR2: LNHDA, SQIVND (reference sequence). V was shortened by 4 bases and J by 5 bases, with 11 bases between the two germline ends. CDR3 coding DNA: TGTGCCAGTAGTACCGGGACTTCGGAGACCCAGTACTTC. Amino acid sequence: CASSTGTSETQYF.

The chain carries TRBV6-1 and TRBJ2-5; possibly TRBD2 for D (6 bases). The CDR3 runs to 15 residues. V was cut by 0 bases and J by 2 bases, with 10 bases left in between. Germline CDR1 reads MNHNS; CDR2 reads SASEGT. The CDR3 loop is CASSEAMGGQETQYF. In DNA, the CDR3 is TGTGCCAGCAGTGAAGCTATGGGAGGACAAGAGACCCAGTACTTC.

The chain joins TRBV10-3 to TRBJ1-1, with D perhaps TRBD1 (5 bases). Germline CDR1 is ENHRY and CDR2 is SYGVKD. Trimming cost V 6 bases and J 2 bases, with 10 bases left between them. The CDR3 spans 13 residues. The CDR3 DNA follows: TGTGCCATCAGGGGGACTCTTAACACTGAAGCTTTCTTT. Encoded protein: CAIRGTLNTEAFF.

The CDR3 DNA sequence: TGTGCCAGCAGTCAAGACACCAATCAGCCCCAGCATTTT. Translation gives CASSQDTNQPQHF. The rearrangement links TRBV28 to TRBJ1-5, with D hard to call. The CDR3 consists of 13 residues. V lost 5 bases, J lost 3 bases, and 8 bases lay in between. The germline V gene has CDR1 MDHEN and CDR2 SYDVKM.

V usage is TRBV6-6 and J usage is TRBJ2-7, with 8 bases matching TRBD1. This CDR3 contains 16 residues. V dropped 5 bases and J dropped 0; count of bases not matched to a gene: 9. CDR1 and CDR2 from the germline V gene are MNHNY and SVGAGI (reference sequence). The CDR3 here is CASSRRGQGSSYEQYF. CDR3 nucleotide sequence: TGTGCCAGCAGTCGTCGCGGACAGGGAAGCTCCTACGAGCAGTACTTC.

The gene calls are TRBV5-4 and TRBJ1-3; D unclear. Deletions cut 3 bases from V and 2 bases from J, with 12 bases between. CDR1 SGHNT and CDR2 YYREEE come from the germline V gene (reference sequence). The CDR3 runs 15 residues. In DNA, the CDR3 is TGTGCCAGCAGCTCGGACTCCTGGCCTGGAAACACCATATATTTT. It yields the protein CASSSDSWPGNTIYF.

Regarding this clone: Other nucleotide sequences from this sample produce the same CDR3. The rearrangement uses TRBV27 and TRBJ2-7; 8 bases are a match to TRBD2. The CDR3 covers 13 residues. CDR1 is MNHEY, CDR2 SMNVEV, per germline (reference sequence). V trimming: 3 bases; J trimming: 2 bases; junction bases outside the gene matches: 0. CDR3 protein: CASSFGRAYEQYF. DNA of the CDR3: TGTGCCAGCAGTTTCGGGAGGGCCTACGAGCAGTACTTC.

This chain links TRBV5-1 with TRBJ1-3; possible D gene TRBD1, 5 bases. Trimming removed 1 base at V and 4 bases at J, with 18 bases between. The CDR3 spans 17 residues. The germline gives CDR1 SGHRS, CDR2 YFSETQ. The chain's CDR3 is CASSLNPPGLSGNTIYF. The CDR3 DNA follows: TGCGCCAGCAGCTTGAATCCCCCGGGACTGTCCGGAAACACCATATATTTT.

V is TRBV24-1 and J is TRBJ2-3, with 12 bases matching TRBD2. Per germline, CDR1 KGHDR and CDR2 SFDVKD. The CDR3 consists of 17 residues. V shed 4 bases, J shed 4 bases, and the junction held 8 bases outside the gene matches. CDR3 region: CATSDVRLAGAADTQYF. Written as DNA, the CDR3 is TGTGCCACCAGTGACGTTAGACTAGCGGGGGCCGCAGATACGCAGTATTTT.

This chain joins TRBV5-6 and TRBJ2-3; D may be TRBD2 (6 bases). Germline-derived CDR1 and CDR2 are SGHDT and YYEEEE. Trimming pared 3 bases from V and 2 bases from J, leaving 16 bases between. The CDR3 contains 16 residues. The CDR3 loop is CASSYMRDSYTDTQYF. In DNA, the CDR3 is TGTGCCAGCAGCTACATGAGGGACTCGTACACAGATACGCAGTATTTT.

This chain joins TRBV19 and TRBJ1-1, with 7 bases identical to TRBD1. Germline CDR1 is LNHDA and CDR2 is SQIVND (reference sequence). V was pared by 9 bases and J by 0 bases, with 19 bases of the junction left unmatched. This CDR3 has 18 residues. As DNA, the CDR3 is TGTGCCAGCCGACGGGGGGGGACAGATAGCCCGATGAACACTGAAGCTTTCTTT. This sequence encodes CASRRGGTDSPMNTEAFF.

The chain joins TRBV19 to TRBJ1-2; TRBD1 matches 11 bases. The length of the CDR3 is 14 residues. In germline, CDR1 is LNHDA, CDR2 SQIVND (reference sequence). V lost 5 bases and J lost 7; bases outside the gene matches: 6. DNA of the CDR3: TGTGCCAGTAGTCCAGGACAGGGGGCGCTTGGCTACACCTTC. Amino acid sequence: CASSPGQGALGYTF.